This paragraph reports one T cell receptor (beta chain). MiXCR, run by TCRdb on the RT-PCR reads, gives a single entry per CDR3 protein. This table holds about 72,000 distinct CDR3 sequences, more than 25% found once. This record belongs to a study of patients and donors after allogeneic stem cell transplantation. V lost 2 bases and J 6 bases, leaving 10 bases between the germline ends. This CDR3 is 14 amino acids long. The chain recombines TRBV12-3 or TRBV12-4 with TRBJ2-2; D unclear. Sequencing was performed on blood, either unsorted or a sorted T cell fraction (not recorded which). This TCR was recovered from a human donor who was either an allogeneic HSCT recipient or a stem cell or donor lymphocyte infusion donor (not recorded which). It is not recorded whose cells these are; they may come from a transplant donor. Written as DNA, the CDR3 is TGTGCCAGCAGTTTACAGGCGTGGGCCGGGGAGCTGTTTTTT. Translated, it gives CASSLQAWAGELFF.